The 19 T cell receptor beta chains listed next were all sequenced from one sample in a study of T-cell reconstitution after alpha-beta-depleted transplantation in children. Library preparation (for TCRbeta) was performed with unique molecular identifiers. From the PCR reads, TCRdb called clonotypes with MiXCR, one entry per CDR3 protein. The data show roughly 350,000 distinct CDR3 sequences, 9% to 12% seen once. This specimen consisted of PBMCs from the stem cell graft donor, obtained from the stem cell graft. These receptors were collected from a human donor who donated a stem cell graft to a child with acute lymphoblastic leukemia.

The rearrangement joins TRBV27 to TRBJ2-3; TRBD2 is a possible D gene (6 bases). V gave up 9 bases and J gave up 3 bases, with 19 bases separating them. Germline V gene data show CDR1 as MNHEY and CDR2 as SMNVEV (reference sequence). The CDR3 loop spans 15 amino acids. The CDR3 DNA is TGTGCCAGTACCAAATCGGGAGCAGGGACAGATACGCAGTATTTT. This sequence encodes CASTKSGAGTDTQYF.

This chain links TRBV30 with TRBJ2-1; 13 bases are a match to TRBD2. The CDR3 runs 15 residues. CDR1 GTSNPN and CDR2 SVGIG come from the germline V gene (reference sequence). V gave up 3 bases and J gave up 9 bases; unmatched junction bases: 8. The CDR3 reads CAWRTGLAGLSEQFF. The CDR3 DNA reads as TGTGCCTGGAGGACGGGACTAGCGGGATTGAGTGAGCAGTTCTTC.

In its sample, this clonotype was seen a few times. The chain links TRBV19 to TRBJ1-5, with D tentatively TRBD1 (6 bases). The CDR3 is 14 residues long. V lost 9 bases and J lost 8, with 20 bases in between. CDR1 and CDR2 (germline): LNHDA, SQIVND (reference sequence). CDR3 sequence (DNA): TGTGCCAGCGTTCCGGGGGGGGCGGTTAAGCCCCAGCATTTT. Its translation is CASVPGGAVKPQHF.

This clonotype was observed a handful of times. The CDR3 here is CAWSVLVGRPGNEQFF. In nucleotides, the CDR3 is TGTGCCTGGAGTGTATTGGTCGGCCGTCCGGGGAATGAGCAGTTCTTC. The chain has TRBV30 and TRBJ2-1; the D gene is possibly TRBD2 (5 bases). This CDR3 region has 16 residues. V was pared by 0 bases and J by 7 bases, with 19 bases between. CDR1 and CDR2 from the germline V gene are GTSNPN and SVGIG (reference sequence).

CDR3 sequence (DNA): TGCAGTGCTAGAGCAGGACTAGACACACAGTACTTC. Amino acids: CSARAGLDTQYF. The chain couples TRBV20-1 to TRBJ2-7; 7 bases agree with TRBD2. CDR1 DFQATT and CDR2 SNEGSKA come from the germline V gene (reference sequence). This CDR3 comprises 12 residues. Trimming at V came to 1 base and at J to 10 bases, leaving 7 bases not matched to a gene.

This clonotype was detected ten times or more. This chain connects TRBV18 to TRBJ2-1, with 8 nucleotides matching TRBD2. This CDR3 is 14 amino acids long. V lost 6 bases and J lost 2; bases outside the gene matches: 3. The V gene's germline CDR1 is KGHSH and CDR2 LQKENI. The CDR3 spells CASSTSATYNEQFF. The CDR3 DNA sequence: TGTGCCAGCTCGACTAGCGCAACCTACAATGAGCAGTTCTTC.

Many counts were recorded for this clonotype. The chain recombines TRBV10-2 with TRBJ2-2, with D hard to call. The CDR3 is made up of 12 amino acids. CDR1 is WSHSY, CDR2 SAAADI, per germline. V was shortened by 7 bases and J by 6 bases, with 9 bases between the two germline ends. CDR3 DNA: TGCGCCAGCAAGACCCGATCCGGGGAGCTGTTTTTT. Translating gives CASKTRSGELFF.

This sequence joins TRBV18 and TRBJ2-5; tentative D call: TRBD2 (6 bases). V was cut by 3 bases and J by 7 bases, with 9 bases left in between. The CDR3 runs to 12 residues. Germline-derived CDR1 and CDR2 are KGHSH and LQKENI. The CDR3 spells CASSPGEVTQYF. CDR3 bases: TGTGCCAGCTCACCGGGGGAGGTGACCCAGTACTTC.

The DNA of the CDR3 is TGCGCCAGCAGCAGATCAGACCCGGGGCTAGCGGGAAAAGAGACCCAGTACTTC. It is translated as CASSRSDPGLAGKETQYF. The V and J genes are TRBV4-1 and TRBJ2-5; 9 bases map to TRBD2. This CDR3 is 18 amino acids long. Germline-derived CDR1 and CDR2 are MGHRA and YSYEKL. The J segment lost 3 bases and the V segment lost 5 bases, leaving 16 bases of the junction unmatched.

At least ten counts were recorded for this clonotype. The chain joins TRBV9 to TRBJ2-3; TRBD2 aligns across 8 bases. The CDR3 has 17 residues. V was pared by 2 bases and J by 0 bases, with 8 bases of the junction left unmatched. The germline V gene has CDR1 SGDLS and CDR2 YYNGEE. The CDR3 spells CASSVSGGVSSTDTQYF. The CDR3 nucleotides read TGTGCCAGCAGCGTCTCGGGAGGGGTCTCTAGCACAGATACGCAGTATTTT.

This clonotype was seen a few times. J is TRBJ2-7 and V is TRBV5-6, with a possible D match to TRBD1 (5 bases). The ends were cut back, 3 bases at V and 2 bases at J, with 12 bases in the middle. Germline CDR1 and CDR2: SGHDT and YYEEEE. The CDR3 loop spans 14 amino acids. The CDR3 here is CASSYDSDPYEQYF. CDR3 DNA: TGTGCCAGCAGCTATGACAGCGACCCCTACGAGCAGTACTTC.

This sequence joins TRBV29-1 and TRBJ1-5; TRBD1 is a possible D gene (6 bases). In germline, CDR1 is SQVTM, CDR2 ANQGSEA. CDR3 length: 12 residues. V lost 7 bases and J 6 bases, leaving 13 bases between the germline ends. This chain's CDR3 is CSAGQGLQPQHF. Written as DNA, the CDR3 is TGCAGCGCCGGCCAGGGGCTTCAGCCCCAGCATTTT.

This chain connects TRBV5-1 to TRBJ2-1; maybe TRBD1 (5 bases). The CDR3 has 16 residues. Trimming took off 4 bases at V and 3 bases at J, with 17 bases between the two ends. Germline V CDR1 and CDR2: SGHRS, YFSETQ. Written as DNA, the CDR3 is TGCGCCAGCAGCCCCACCAGGGAATGGGGCTACAATGAGCAGTTCTTC. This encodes CASSPTREWGYNEQFF.

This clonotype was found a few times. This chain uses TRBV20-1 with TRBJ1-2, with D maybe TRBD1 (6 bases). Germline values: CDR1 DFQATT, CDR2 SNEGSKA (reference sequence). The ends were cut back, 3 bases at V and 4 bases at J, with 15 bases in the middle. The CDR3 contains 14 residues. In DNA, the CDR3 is TGCAGTGCTAGGGCATCGGGGGGCGGCTATGGCTACACCTTC. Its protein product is CSARASGGGYGYTF.

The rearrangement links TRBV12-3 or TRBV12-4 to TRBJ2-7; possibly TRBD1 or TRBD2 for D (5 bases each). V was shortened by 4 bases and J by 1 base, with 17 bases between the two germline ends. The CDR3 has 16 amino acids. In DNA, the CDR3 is TGTGCCAGCAGTTCTCCCCAGGGTGAGGGGTCCTACGAGCAGTACTTC. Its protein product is CASSSPQGEGSYEQYF.

The CDR3 region has the DNA TGTGCCAGCAGTTTAGTCTCTCTCGACCTTCTAGGGACGCAGTATTTT. As protein: CASSLVSLDLLGTQYF. This rearrangement joins TRBV28 to TRBJ2-3; D is unresolved. Deletions cut 2 bases from V and 9 bases from J, with 21 bases between. Germline V CDR1 and CDR2: MDHEN, SYDVKM. The CDR3 is 16 amino acids. Full variable domain (outside the CDR3, taken from reference TRBV28 and TRBJ2-3): DVKVTQSSRYLVKRTGEKVFLECVQDMDHENMFWYRQDPGLGLRLIYFSYDVKMKEKGDIPEGYSVSREKKERFSLILESASTNQTSMYLCASSLVSLDLLGTQYFGPGTRLTVL.

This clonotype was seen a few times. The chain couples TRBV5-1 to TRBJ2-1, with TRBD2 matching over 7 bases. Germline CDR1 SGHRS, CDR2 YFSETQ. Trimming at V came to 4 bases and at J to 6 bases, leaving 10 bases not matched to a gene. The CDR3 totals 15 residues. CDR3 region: CASSPLRDYGNEQFF. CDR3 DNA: TGCGCCAGCAGCCCCCTCCGGGACTACGGCAATGAGCAGTTCTTC.

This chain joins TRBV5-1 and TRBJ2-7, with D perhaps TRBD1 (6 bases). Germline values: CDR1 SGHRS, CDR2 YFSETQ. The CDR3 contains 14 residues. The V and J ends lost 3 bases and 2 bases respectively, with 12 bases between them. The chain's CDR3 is CASSWQGLAYEQYF. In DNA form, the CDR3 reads TGCGCCAGCAGCTGGCAGGGGTTAGCCTACGAGCAGTACTTC.

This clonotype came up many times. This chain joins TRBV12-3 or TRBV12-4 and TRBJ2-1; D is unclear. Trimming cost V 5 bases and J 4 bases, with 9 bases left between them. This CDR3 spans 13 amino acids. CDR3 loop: CASSTRWYNEQFF. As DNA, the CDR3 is TGTGCCAGCAGTACCCGCTGGTACAATGAGCAGTTCTTC.